This T cell receptor (beta chain) was recovered during a study of a mutant IDH1 vaccine in newly diagnosed glioma. General study findings and limits: Pseudoprogression showed no apparent link to changes in top peripheral T cell clonotypes.

This sample's time point: baseline, week 1 (first vaccination visit). The sample's treatment: pre-vaccination baseline after standard-of-care therapy. New IDH1-mutant, ATRX-lost WHO grade 3 or 4 astrocytomas occurred in donors. The V end lost 2 bases, the J end lost 0 bases, and 2 bases lay between the germline ends. The CDR3 runs 12 residues. Germline lookup yields CDR1 MNHEY and CDR2 SVGAGI. Comments on this clone: The antigen remains undetermined.

Repertoires were generated with immunoSEQ multiplex PCR, while TCRdb's copy carries only in-frame clones and drops some. The table records over 55,000 clones, around 83% of them present only once. This rearrangement joins TRBV6-5 to TRBJ2-7, with unresolved D. The starting material was peripheral blood mononuclear cells (PBMCs), obtained from a glioma patient treated with radiotherapy, temozolomide or both. The source of this sequence is a woman aged 18-35 years with glioma. Some clones in this sample may be carry-over from other donors' samples. The CDR3 bases are TGTGCCAGCAGTTACGACTCCTACGAGCAGTACTTC. This sequence encodes CASSYDSYEQYF.